A selection of T cell receptor beta chains follows, all from one sample in a study of blood T cell repertoires in COVID-19. Clones were read by immunoSEQ multiplex PCR, and TCRdb kept only the in-frame ones, dropping some. The data contain 200,000 to 300,000 clones, roughly 87% of them singletons. The sample comprised peripheral blood. The receptors originated from a human donor in a cohort sampled during active COVID-19. Each CDR3 is given with its conserved first and last residue. Each record gives: CDR3 length, V gene, D gene, clone size, J gene, CDR3 protein. D genes are given only for firm matches. Size values are once, few and many counts, or a class for expanded clones, and some rows have none.

>13|TRBV20-1|TRBD1|.|TRBJ1-5
CSASKGANQPQHF
>15|TRBV19|TRBD1|.|TRBJ2-7
CASSIGRTGWDEQYF
>13|TRBV21-1|.|.|TRBJ2-7
CASRPRGFLEQYF
>16|TRBV19|.|.|TRBJ1-5
CASSMGGPYSNQPQHF
>16|TRBV5-4|TRBD1|once|TRBJ2-7
CASSLDTVGQAYEQYF
>18|TRBV5-1|TRBD2|few|TRBJ2-7
CASSLVGTSFQSSYEQYF
>20|TRBV14|TRBD1|.|TRBJ2-6
CASSHHNTGQGTSGANVLTF
>15|TRBV30|.|.|TRBJ2-3
CAWSVISRSTDTQYF
>15|TRBV4-1|.|once|TRBJ2-7
CASSSGTPGGHEQYF
>12|TRBV7-9|.|.|TRBJ1-4
CASSPSGEKLFF
>12|TRBV24-1|.|.|TRBJ2-1
CATSDSVGEQFF
>13|TRBV7-8|.|.|TRBJ1-2
CASSVEDTYGYTF
>11|TRBV7-9|.|.|TRBJ2-7
CASSFSDEQYF
>17|TRBV4-3|.|.|TRBJ2-7
CASSQDPPAGKKNEQYF
>18|TRBV6-2/TRBV6-3|TRBD2|.|TRBJ2-7
CASSYSPGLAGVTYEQYF
>17|TRBV5-1|TRBD1|.|TRBJ1-3
CASSLEGTGLTGNTIYF
>14|TRBV3-1/TRBV3-2|.|.|TRBJ2-3
CASSASEGQDTQYF
>12|TRBV29-1|TRBD2|.|TRBJ2-7
CSAAGGPYEQYF
>17|TRBV21-1|.|.|TRBJ2-7
CASSNIMTGTSGYEQYF
>17|TRBV7-2|TRBD2|.|TRBJ2-2
CASSYLAGGPDTGELFF
>15|TRBV11-2|TRBD1|.|TRBJ1-1
CASSKGGTGNTEAFF
>17|TRBV15|TRBD2|once|TRBJ2-1
CATSRDWEREGLYEQFF
>14|TRBV6-2/TRBV6-3|.|.|TRBJ2-3
CASSLDSYTDTQYF
>17|TRBV27|TRBD2|.|TRBJ2-1
CASRASGGASGYNEQFF
>15|TRBV7-6|TRBD1|once|TRBJ2-1
CASSLARSGGGEQFF
>15|TRBV25-1|TRBD1|.|TRBJ2-1
CASSEVDRQYNEQFF
>15|TRBV9|.|few|TRBJ1-2
CASSVGSQGNYGYTF
>14|TRBV6-2/TRBV6-3|.|.|TRBJ1-5
CASSLRGASQPQHF
>11|TRBV19|.|.|TRBJ2-2
CASKSTGELFF
>15|TRBV6-6|.|.|TRBJ1-5
CASTSAGTINQPQHF
>14|TRBV4-1|TRBD2|.|TRBJ2-7
CASSQGAGAYEQYF
>16|TRBV29-1|TRBD1|.|TRBJ2-7
CSVEGSLTGTPYEQYF
>18|TRBV15|.|.|TRBJ1-4
CATSRGLGFGGQVEKLFF
>12|TRBV9|TRBD1|.|TRBJ1-1
CASSGTGAGAFF
>15|TRBV6-5|.|.|TRBJ2-7
CASTRAGPSSYEQYF
>15|TRBV7-3|.|once|TRBJ2-2
CASSLRQANTGELFF
>16|TRBV6-6|TRBD1|.|TRBJ2-7
CASGAMSGQGFYEQYF
>15|TRBV5-4|TRBD1|.|TRBJ1-1
CASSSRTGRNTEAFF
>16|TRBV9|TRBD1|.|TRBJ1-4
CASSHEAGTGNEKLFF
>14|TRBV11-3|TRBD2|.|TRBJ2-3
CASSPTSGIDTQYF
>15|TRBV27|TRBD1|.|TRBJ1-1
CASRVKRGQGTEAFF
>14|TRBV9|TRBD1|.|TRBJ1-2
CASSRPTGGYGYTF
>17|TRBV4-3|TRBD2|.|TRBJ2-5
CASSPLAGGRGGETQYF
>17|TRBV4-3|TRBD2|.|TRBJ2-3
CASSHAWGGGAEDTQYF
>14|TRBV28|TRBD2|.|TRBJ2-7
CASSLWGGPNEQYF
>13|TRBV12-3/TRBV12-4|TRBD1|.|TRBJ1-1
CASSFSWDSEAFF
>13|TRBV30|.|.|TRBJ1-4
CACNRDPNEKLFF
>14|TRBV19|.|once|TRBJ1-1
CASSIGGADTEAFF
>14|TRBV28|.|.|TRBJ2-7
CASSLTGTLREQYF
>16|TRBV3-1/TRBV3-2|.|.|TRBJ2-7
CASSQVMTRSYGEQYF
>14|TRBV4-3|.|.|TRBJ1-5
CASSQAGYNQPQHF
>16|TRBV11-2|.|.|TRBJ1-1
CASSLGGAGGATEAFF
>16|TRBV10-2|.|.|TRBJ2-7
CASSESGALYLYEQYF